The 9 T cell receptor beta chains in this list originate from one sample, sequenced in a study of cytomegalovirus exposure and HLA in healthy donors. With 60 Vbeta and 13 Jbeta primers, the PCR was carried out. Measured with immunoSEQ multiplex PCR; TCRdb has only the in-frame clones, and not every one. The data contain 75,000 to 95,000 clones, about 80% of them seen just once; the ten biggest clones take up about 3%. The sequenced material came from PBMCs. Receptors were obtained from a man between 45 and 60 years old in good health and CMV-seronegative.

This chain links TRBV10-3 with TRBJ2-1, with 14 bases aligning to TRBD2. Germline V gene data show CDR1 as ENHRY and CDR2 as SYGVKD. This CDR3 is 14 amino acids long. The trim removed 6 bases at V and 14 bases at J, leaving 9 bases unmatched. In DNA, the CDR3 is TGTGCCATCAGGGGGACTAGCGGGGGCCCTATAGAGTTCTTC. Amino acids: CAIRGTSGGPIEFF.

As DNA, the CDR3 is TGCGCCAGCAGCCGCCCTAGCGGGGGCACCGGGGAGCTGTTTTTT. Encoded protein: CASSRPSGGTGELFF. This chain uses TRBV5-1 with TRBJ2-2; TRBD2 matches 10 bases. Germline V CDR1 and CDR2: SGHRS, YFSETQ. CDR3 length: 15 residues. V lost 4 bases and J lost 4; bases outside the gene matches: 4.

There are a few counts of this clone. The gene calls are TRBV5-1 and TRBJ2-5, with 10 bases fitting TRBD2. The CDR3 extends over 14 amino acids. Germline CDR1 SGHRS, CDR2 YFSETQ. The trim removed 4 bases at V and 4 bases at J, leaving 4 bases unmatched. The CDR3 spells CASSTSGAPETQYF. Here the CDR3 DNA reads TGCGCCAGCAGCACTAGCGGGGCCCCAGAGACCCAGTACTTC.

This chain uses TRBV5-4 with TRBJ1-2; TRBD1 matches 8 bases. The germline CDR1 and CDR2 sequences are SGHNT and YYREEE (reference sequence). The CDR3 length is 15 residues. Losses at the gene ends were 4 bases for V and 3 bases for J; bases not matched to a gene: 8. CDR3 in DNA: TGTGCCAGCAGCCACAGGCAGGGGGCGGACTATGGCTACACCTTC. Encoded protein: CASSHRQGADYGYTF.

The chain couples TRBV2 to TRBJ1-5; 9 nucleotides match TRBD1. This CDR3 contains 16 residues. The V segment lost 6 bases and the J segment 3 bases; nucleotides outside the gene matches: 9. Germline lookup yields CDR1 SNHLY and CDR2 FYNNEI. CDR3 sequence: CASSQGDRVSNQPQHF. The CDR3 nucleotides read TGTGCCAGCAGCCAGGGGGACAGGGTGTCCAATCAGCCCCAGCATTTT.

J is TRBJ1-2 and V is TRBV7-6, with D unclear. V lost 1 base, J lost 4 bases, and 4 bases lay in between. The CDR3 consists of 12 residues. The germline V gene has CDR1 SGHVS and CDR2 FNYEAQ. The CDR3 sequence: CASSLGGYGYTF. CDR3 bases: TGTGCCAGCAGCTTAGGCGGCTATGGCTACACCTTC.

J is TRBJ1-2 and V is TRBV10-3, with D maybe TRBD1 (6 bases). The CDR3 has 12 residues. From germline, CDR1 is ENHRY and CDR2 SYGVKD. Deletions cut 4 bases from V and 7 bases from J, with 10 bases between. The CDR3 loop reads CAISGDRLGYTF. In DNA, the CDR3 is TGTGCCATCAGTGGCGACAGGCTTGGCTACACCTTC.

The J gene is TRBJ2-2, the V gene TRBV27; D possibly corresponds to TRBD1 (6 bases). This CDR3 is 15 amino acids long. V was clipped by 6 bases and J by 1 base, with 12 bases between them. Germline CDR1 and CDR2: MNHEY and SMNVEV (reference sequence). For the CDR3, the DNA is TGTGCCAGCAGACCGGCACAGGGGAACACCGGGGAGCTGTTTTTT. This translates into CASRPAQGNTGELFF.

The CDR3 is CASSRREDYGYTF. DNA of the CDR3: TGTGCCAGCAGCCGCCGGGAAGATTATGGCTACACCTTC. J is TRBJ1-2 and V is TRBV11-3; D gene unclear. V lost 5 bases to trimming and J lost 5 bases, with 12 bases between them. Germline-derived CDR1 and CDR2 are SGHNT and YENEEA. The CDR3 sequence is 13 residues long. The full variable domain, rest sourced from reference TRBV11-3 and TRBJ1-2, is EAGVVQSPRYKIIEKKQPVAFWCNPISGHNTLYWYLQNLGQGPELLIRYENEEAVDDSQLPKDRFSAERLKGVDSTLKIQPAELGDSAVYLCASSRREDYGYTFGSGTRLTVV.